A single sample gave rise to the 9 T cell receptor beta chains below, sequenced in a study of T cells after yellow fever vaccination. One entry per CDR3 protein results from TCRdb running MiXCR on the 5' RACE reads. Of about 510,000 distinct CDR3 sequences detected, about a fifth appear once; the ten largest clones hold 15% to 20%. Sequences were derived from PBMCs, sampled 20 to 25 days after the first yellow fever vaccination. These receptor sequences come from a man aged 18 to 29 who received the YFV17D yellow fever vaccine.

In this sample, this clonotype turned up many times. The rearrangement joins TRBV24-1 to TRBJ2-2, with 7 bases identical to TRBD2. After removal of 3 bases from V and 0 bases from J, the junction contained 6 bases not matched to a gene. Germline-derived CDR1 and CDR2 are KGHDR and SFDVKD. CDR3 length: 17 amino acids. CDR3: CATSDRDYPSNTGELFF. Written as DNA, the CDR3 is TGTGCCACCAGTGATCGGGACTACCCGTCGAACACCGGGGAGCTGTTTTTT.

The chain combines TRBV6-5 with TRBJ2-5; D is perhaps TRBD1 (7 bases). Germline CDR1 is MNHEY and CDR2 is SVGAGI. CDR3 length: 12 amino acids. Deletions cut 9 bases from V and 3 bases from J, with 11 bases between. CDR3 bases: TGTGCCAGTGGGGGGACAGAAGAGACCCAGTACTTC. It encodes CASGGTEETQYF.

This chain uses TRBV7-3 with TRBJ2-6; 8 bases line up with TRBD1. The CDR3 has 18 residues. Germline CDR1 and CDR2: SGHTA and FQGTGA. V shed 5 bases, J shed 0 bases, and the junction held 9 bases outside the gene matches. The CDR3 protein is CASSRPGTGTSGANVLTF. In DNA, the CDR3 is TGTGCCAGCAGCCGACCCGGGACAGGAACCTCTGGGGCCAACGTCCTGACTTTC.

The gene calls are TRBV20-1 and TRBJ2-2, with 12 bases lining up with TRBD2. Germline-derived CDR1 and CDR2 are DFQATT and SNEGSKA (reference sequence). Trimming at V came to 1 base and at J to 4 bases, leaving 4 bases not matched to a gene. The CDR3 consists of 16 residues. This CDR3 is CSARVLAGGPTGELFF. The CDR3 DNA sequence: TGCAGTGCTAGAGTCCTAGCGGGGGGGCCCACCGGGGAGCTGTTTTTT.

CDR3 nucleotides: TGTGCCAGCAGTTACGGGACATTAAGTAATTCACCCCTCCACTTT. This encodes CASSYGTLSNSPLHF. V gene TRBV12-3 or TRBV12-4 combines with J gene TRBJ1-6; perhaps TRBD1 as D (6 bases). There are 15 residues in the CDR3. Trimming took 4 bases from V and 6 from J, leaving 13 bases between them.

The chain carries TRBV7-9 and TRBJ2-4; TRBD2 aligns across 9 bases. This CDR3 region has 17 residues. J was trimmed by 2 bases and V by 5 bases; bases with no gene match: 10. Germline lookup yields CDR1 SEHNR and CDR2 FQNEAQ (reference sequence). CDR3 amino acids: CASSPPRLAGSKNIQYF. The CDR3 bases are TGTGCCAGCAGCCCCCCCCGCCTAGCGGGGTCCAAAAACATTCAGTACTTC. Complete variable domain (other parts from reference TRBV7-9 and TRBJ2-4): DTGVSQNPRHKITKRGQNVTFRCDPISEHNRLYWYRQTLGQGPEFLTYFQNEAQLEKSRLLSDRFSAERPKGSFSTLEIQRTEQGDSAMYLCASSPPRLAGSKNIQYFGAGTRLSVL.

The rearrangement joins TRBV6-5 to TRBJ2-3, with D perhaps matching TRBD2 (6 bases). Germline V gives CDR1 MNHEY, CDR2 SVGAGI. The CDR3 extends over 14 amino acids. The V and J ends lost 4 bases and 4 bases respectively, with 12 bases between them. The CDR3 DNA sequence: TGTGCCAGCAGTTTACGGAGGGAGTCAGATACGCAGTATTTT. Residues: CASSLRRESDTQYF.

The CDR3 coding sequence is TGTGCCAGCAGTGGGACGAGGGGTCAGCCCCAGCATTTT. Translated: CASSGTRGQPQHF. The chain is built from TRBV28 and TRBJ1-5, with D possibly TRBD1 on 5 matching bases. Between the trimmed V and J ends, which lost 5 bases and 6 bases, there was a span of 11 bases. Germline V gene sequence: CDR1 MDHEN, CDR2 SYDVKM. This CDR3 is 13 amino acids long.

This clonotype was seen only a few times. CDR3 nucleotides: TGTGCCAGCAGGGACACGGGGAACACCGGGGAGCTGTTTTTT. Amino acid sequence: CASRDTGNTGELFF. The rearrangement links TRBV6-1 to TRBJ2-2; tentative D call: TRBD1 (5 bases). The germline CDR1 and CDR2 sequences are MNHNS and SASEGT. The CDR3 has 14 amino acids. Between the trimmed V and J ends, which lost 6 bases and 1 base, there was a span of 9 bases.